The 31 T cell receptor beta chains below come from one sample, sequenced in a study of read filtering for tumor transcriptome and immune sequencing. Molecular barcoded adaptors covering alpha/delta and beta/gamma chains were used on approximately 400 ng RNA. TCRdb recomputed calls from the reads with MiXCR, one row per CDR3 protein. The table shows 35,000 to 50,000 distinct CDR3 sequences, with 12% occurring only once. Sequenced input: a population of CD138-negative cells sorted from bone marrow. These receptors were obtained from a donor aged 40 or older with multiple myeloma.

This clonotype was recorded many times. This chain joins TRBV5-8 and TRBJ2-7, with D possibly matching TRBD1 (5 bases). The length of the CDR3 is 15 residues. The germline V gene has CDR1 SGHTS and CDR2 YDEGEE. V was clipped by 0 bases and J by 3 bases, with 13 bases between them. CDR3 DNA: TGTGCCAGCAGCTTGGGTGGGGCGCACGACTACGAGCAGTACTTC. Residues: CASSLGGAHDYEQYF.

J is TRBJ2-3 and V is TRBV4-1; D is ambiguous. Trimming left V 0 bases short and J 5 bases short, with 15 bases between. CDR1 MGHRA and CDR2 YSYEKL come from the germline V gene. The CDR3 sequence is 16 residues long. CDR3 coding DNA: TGCGCCAGCAGCCAAGACCGTGGGCCAGTAAAAGATACGCAGTATTTT. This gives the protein CASSQDRGPVKDTQYF.

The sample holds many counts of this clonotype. CDR3 in DNA: TGTGCCAGCAGTTACCTCGGCAGTGGCTACGAGCAGTACTTC. Amino acid sequence: CASSYLGSGYEQYF. The chain couples TRBV6-5 to TRBJ2-7; D is unclear. Germline values: CDR1 MNHEY, CDR2 SVGAGI. V was clipped by 2 bases and J by 3 bases, with 11 bases between them. This CDR3 has 14 amino acids.

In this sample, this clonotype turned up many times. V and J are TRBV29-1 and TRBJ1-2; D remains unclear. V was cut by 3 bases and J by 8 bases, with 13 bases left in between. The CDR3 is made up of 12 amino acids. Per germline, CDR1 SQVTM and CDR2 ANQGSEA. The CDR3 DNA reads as TGCAGCGTTGATGGATGGGCAGGAGGCTACACCTTC. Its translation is CSVDGWAGGYTF.

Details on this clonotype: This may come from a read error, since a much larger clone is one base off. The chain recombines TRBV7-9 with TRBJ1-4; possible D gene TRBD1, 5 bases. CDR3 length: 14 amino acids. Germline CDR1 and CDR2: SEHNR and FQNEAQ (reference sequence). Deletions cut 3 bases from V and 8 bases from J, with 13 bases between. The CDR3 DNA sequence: TGTGCCAGCAGCTTTGGTAGAGGGGAGGAAAAACTGTTTTTT. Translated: CASSFGRGEEKLFF.

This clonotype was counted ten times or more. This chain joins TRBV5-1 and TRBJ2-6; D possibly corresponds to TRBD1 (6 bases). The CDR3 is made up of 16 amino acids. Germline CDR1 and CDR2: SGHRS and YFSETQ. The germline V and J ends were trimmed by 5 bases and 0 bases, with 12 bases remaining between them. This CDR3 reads CASSLTGTSGANVLTF. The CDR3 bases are TGCGCCAGCAGTCTTACAGGGACCTCTGGGGCCAACGTCCTGACTTTC.

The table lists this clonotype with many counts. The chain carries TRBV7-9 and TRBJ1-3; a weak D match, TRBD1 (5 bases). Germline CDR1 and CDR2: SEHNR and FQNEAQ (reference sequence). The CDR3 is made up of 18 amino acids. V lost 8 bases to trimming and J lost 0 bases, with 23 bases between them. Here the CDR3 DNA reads TGTGCCAGCCGCCGCGAATTTATGGGACTGACCTCTGGAAACACCATATATTTT. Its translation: CASRREFMGLTSGNTIYF.

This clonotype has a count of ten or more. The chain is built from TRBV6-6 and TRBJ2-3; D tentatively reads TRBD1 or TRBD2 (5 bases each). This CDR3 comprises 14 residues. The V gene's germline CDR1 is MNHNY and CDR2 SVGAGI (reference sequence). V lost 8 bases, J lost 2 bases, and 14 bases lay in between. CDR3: CASSWDPVTDTQYF. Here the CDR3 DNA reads TGTGCCAGCTCCTGGGACCCGGTCACAGATACGCAGTATTTT.

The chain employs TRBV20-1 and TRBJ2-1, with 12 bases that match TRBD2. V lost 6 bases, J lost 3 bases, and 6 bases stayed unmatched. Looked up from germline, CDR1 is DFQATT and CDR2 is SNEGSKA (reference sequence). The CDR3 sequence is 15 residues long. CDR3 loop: CSADLAGGYYNEQFF. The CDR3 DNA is TGCAGTGCAGACCTAGCGGGGGGGTACTACAATGAGCAGTTCTTC.

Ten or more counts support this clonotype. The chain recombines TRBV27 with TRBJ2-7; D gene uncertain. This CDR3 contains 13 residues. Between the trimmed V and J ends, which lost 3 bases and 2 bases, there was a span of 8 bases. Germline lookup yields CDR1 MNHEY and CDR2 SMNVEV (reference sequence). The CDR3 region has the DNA TGTGCCAGCAGTTTGGGCCGACCCTACGAGCAGTACTTC. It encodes CASSLGRPYEQYF.

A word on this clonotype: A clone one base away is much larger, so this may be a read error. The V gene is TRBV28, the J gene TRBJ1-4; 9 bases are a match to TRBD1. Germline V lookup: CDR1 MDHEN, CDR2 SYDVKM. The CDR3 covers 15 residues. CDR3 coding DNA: TGTGCCAGCAGCCTGGGAACAGGGGGCGCGGAAAAACTGTCTTTT. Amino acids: CASSLGTGGAEKLSF.

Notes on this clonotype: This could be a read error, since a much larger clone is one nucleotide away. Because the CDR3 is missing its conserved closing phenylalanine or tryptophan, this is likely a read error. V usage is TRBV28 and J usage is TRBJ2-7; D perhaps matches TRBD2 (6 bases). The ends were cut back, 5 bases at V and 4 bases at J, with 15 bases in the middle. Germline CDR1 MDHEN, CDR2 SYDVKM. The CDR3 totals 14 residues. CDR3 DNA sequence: TGTGCCAGCAGTCCCCCCGGGACTCGTTACGAGCAGTACTCC. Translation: CASSPPGTRYEQYS.

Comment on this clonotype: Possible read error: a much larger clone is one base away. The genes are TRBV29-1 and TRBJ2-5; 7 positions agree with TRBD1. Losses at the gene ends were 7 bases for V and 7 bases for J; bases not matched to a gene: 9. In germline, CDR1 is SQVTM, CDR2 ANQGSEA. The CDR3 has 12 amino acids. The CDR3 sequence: CSADRAEGTQYF. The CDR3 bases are TGCAGCGCCGACAGGGCGGAAGGGACCCAGTACTTC.

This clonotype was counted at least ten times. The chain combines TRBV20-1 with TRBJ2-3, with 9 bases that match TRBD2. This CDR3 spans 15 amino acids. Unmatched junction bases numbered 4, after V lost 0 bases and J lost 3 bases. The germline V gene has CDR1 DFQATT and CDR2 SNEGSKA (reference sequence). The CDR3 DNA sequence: TGCAGTGCTAGAGATCTAGCGGGGACAACAGATACGCAGTATTTT. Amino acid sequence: CSARDLAGTTDTQYF.

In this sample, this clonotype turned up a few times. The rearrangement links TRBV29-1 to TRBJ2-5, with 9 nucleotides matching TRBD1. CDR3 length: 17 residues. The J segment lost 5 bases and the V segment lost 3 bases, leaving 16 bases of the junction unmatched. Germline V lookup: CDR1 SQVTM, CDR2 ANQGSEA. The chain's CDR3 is CSVEAPLQGAGRETQYF. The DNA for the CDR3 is TGCAGCGTTGAGGCCCCGCTACAGGGGGCGGGAAGGGAGACCCAGTACTTC.

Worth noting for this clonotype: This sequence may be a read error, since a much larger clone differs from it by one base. CDR3 sequence (DNA): TGTGCCAGCAGCGCGAAGGGGTTTGGGGAGACCCAGTACTTC. As protein: CASSAKGFGETQYF. The chain is built from TRBV7-9 and TRBJ2-5; maybe TRBD1 (5 bases). V was shortened by 5 bases and J by 5 bases, with 15 bases between the two germline ends. The CDR3 sequence is 14 residues long. Germline values: CDR1 SEHNR, CDR2 FQNEAQ (reference sequence).

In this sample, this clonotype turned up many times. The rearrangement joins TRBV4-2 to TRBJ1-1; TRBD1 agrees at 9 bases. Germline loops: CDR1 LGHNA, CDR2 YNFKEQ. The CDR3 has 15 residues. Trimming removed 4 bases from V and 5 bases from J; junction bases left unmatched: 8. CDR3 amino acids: CASSLTGGAGTEAFF. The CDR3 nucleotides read TGTGCCAGCAGCCTCACAGGGGGCGCGGGGACTGAAGCTTTCTTT.

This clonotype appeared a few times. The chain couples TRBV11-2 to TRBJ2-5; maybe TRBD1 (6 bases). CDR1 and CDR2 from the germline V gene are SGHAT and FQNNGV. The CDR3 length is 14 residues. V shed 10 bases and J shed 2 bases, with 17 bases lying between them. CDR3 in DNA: TGTGCCACAGGCAACCGGGACACACAAGAGACCCAGTACTTC. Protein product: CATGNRDTQETQYF.

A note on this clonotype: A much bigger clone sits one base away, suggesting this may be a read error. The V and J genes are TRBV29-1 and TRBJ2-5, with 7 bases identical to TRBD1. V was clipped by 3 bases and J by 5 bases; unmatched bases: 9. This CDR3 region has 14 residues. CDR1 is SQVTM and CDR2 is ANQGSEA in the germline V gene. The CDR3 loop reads CSVERPGGGETQYF. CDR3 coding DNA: TGCAGCGTTGAGAGGCCAGGGGGTGGGGAGACCCAGTACTTC. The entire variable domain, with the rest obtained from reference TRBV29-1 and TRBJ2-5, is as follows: SAVISQKPSRDICQRGTSLTIQCQVDSQVTMMFWYRQQPGQSLTLIATANQGSEATYESGFVIDKFPISRPNLTFSTLTVSNMSPEDSSIYLCSVERPGGGETQYFGPGTRLLVL.

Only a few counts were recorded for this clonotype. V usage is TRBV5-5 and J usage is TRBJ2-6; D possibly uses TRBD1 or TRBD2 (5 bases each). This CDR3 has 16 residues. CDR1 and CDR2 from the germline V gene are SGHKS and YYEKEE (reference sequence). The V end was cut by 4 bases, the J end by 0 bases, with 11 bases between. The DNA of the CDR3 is TGTGCCAGCAGCCGGGACGGAAACTCTGGGGCCAACGTCCTGACTTTC. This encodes CASSRDGNSGANVLTF.

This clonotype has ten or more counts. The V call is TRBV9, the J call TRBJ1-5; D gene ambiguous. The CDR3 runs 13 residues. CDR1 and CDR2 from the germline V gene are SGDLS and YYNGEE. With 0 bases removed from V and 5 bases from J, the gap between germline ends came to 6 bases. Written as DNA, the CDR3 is TGTGCCAGCAGCGTAGGCAGCGATCAGCCCCAGCATTTT. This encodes CASSVGSDQPQHF. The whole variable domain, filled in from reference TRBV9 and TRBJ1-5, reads DSGVTQTPKHLITATGQRVTLRCSPRSGDLSVYWYQQSLDQGLQFLIQYYNGEERAKGNILERFSAQQFPDLHSELNLSSLELGDSALYFCASSVGSDQPQHFGDGTRLSIL.

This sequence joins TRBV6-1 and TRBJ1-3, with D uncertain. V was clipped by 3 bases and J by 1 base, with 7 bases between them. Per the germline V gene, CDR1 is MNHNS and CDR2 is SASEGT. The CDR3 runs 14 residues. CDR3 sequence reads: CASSELGSGNTIYF. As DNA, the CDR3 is TGTGCCAGCAGTGAGCTGGGGTCTGGAAACACCATATATTTT.

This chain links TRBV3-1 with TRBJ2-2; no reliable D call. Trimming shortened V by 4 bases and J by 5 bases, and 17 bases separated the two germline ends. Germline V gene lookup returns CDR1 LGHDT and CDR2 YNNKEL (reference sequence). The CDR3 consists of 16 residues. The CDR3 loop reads CASSPSEVSRTGELFF. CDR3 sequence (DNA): TGTGCCAGCAGCCCAAGCGAGGTATCAAGGACCGGGGAGCTGTTTTTT.

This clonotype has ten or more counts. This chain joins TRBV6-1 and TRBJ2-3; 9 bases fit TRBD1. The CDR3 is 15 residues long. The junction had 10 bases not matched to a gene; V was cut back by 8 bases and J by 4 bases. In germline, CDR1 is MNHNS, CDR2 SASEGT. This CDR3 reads CASGGGTGRPDTQYF. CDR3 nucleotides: TGTGCCAGCGGGGGAGGGACAGGGAGACCAGATACGCAGTATTTT.

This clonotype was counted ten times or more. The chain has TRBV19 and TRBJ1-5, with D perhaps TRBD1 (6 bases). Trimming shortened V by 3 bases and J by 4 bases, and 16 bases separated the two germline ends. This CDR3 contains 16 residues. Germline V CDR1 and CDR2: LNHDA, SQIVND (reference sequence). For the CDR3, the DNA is TGTGCCAGTAGTATTCCAAGACAGGCAGGTAATCAGCCCCAGCATTTT. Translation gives CASSIPRQAGNQPQHF.

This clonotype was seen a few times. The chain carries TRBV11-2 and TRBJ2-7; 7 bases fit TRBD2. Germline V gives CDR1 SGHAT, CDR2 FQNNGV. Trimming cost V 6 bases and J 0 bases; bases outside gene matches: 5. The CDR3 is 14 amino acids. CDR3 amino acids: CASRPAGFSYEQYF. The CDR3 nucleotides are TGTGCCAGCAGACCAGCGGGGTTCTCCTACGAGCAGTACTTC.

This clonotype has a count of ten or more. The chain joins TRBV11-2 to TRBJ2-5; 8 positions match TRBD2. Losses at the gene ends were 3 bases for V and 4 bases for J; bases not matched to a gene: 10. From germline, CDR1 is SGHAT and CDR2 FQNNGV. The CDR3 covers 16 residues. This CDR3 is CASSFQRGRGGETQYF. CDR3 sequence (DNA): TGTGCCAGCAGCTTTCAAAGGGGACGGGGGGGAGAGACCCAGTACTTC.

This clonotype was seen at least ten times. The CDR3 DNA reads TGCAGTGCCCGGACTGTGGGGGAGACCCAGTACTTC. As protein: CSARTVGETQYF. This chain links TRBV20-1 with TRBJ2-5, with TRBD2 as a possible D gene (5 bases). The CDR3 has 12 residues. CDR1 is DFQATT, CDR2 SNEGSKA, per germline (reference sequence). The V end lost 6 bases, the J end lost 5 bases, and 13 bases lay between the germline ends.

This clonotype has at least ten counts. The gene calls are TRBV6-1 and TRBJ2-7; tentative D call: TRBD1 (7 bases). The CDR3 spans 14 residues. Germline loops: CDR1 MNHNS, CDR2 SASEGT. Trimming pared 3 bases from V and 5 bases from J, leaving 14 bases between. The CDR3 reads CASSEVDRRDEQYF. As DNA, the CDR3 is TGTGCCAGCAGTGAGGTGGACAGGAGGGACGAGCAGTACTTC.

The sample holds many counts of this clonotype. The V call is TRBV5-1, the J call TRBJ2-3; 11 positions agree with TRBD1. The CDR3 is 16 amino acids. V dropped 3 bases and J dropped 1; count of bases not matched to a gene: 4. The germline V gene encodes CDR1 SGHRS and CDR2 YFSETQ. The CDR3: CASSWGTGGGTDTQYF. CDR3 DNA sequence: TGCGCCAGCAGCTGGGGGACAGGGGGTGGCACAGATACGCAGTATTTT.

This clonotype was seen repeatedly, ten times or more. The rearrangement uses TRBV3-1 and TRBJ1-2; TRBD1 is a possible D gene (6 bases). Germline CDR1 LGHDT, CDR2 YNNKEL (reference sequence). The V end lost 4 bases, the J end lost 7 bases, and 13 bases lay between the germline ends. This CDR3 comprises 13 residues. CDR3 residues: CASSPLGASGYTF. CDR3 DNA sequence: TGTGCCAGCAGCCCTCTGGGGGCAAGTGGCTACACCTTC.